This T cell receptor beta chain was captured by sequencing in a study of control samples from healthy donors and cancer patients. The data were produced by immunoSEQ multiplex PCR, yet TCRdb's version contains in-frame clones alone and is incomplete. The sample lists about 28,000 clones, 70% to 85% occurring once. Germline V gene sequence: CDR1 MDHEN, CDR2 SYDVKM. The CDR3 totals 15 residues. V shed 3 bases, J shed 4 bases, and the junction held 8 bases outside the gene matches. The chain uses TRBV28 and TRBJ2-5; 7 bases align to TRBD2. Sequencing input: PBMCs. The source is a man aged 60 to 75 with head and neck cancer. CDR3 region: CASSFGPGGVETQYF. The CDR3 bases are TGTGCCAGCAGTTTCGGCCCGGGGGGAGTAGAGACCCAGTACTTC.